The rows below give T cell receptor beta chains drawn from one sample of a study of read filtering for tumor transcriptome and immune sequencing. TCRdb analysed the reads with MiXCR anew, one entry per CDR3 protein. Among 45,000 to 55,000 distinct CDR3 sequences listed, 15% to 20% were seen once. The specimen sequenced was a population of CD138-negative cells sorted from bone marrow. All receptors come from a donor at least 40 years old with multiple myeloma. The CDR3 runs from the conserved cysteine through the conserved F or W. Size tells how often a clone was seen (once, few, many) or the class of an expanded clone, and some rows leave it out.

V gene,clone size,CDR3 protein
TRBV5-6,-,CASSLAQTRGDITDTQYF
TRBV19,-,CASSIGAASGRYEQYF
TRBV27,-,CASSSDRGLGYTF
TRBV7-6,many,CASGNGQVQFF
TRBV5-1,many,CASSLARDRGQAFF
TRBV5-1,many,CASSQQGIYNEQFF
TRBV30,many,CAWNQGLATDTQYF
TRBV20-1,many,CSATSKGVRKQRAQFF
TRBV29-1,medium-sized,CSVNGGSYNEQFF
TRBV3-1,many,CASSYEASGSQETQYF
TRBV7-8,many,CASSLVGGALYNEQFF
TRBV6-1,-,CASSDPRRSSTYNEQFF
TRBV27,many,CASSESDRVNEKLFF
TRBV7-2,many,CASSLSWDSEAFF
TRBV28,many,CASSPTTEAFF
TRBV6-6,-,CASSYVKDGELFF
TRBV24-1,many,CATSEGDRDTDTQYF
TRBV19,many,CASSISGVGTGELFF
TRBV4-2,many,CASSQVRGTGELFF
TRBV7-8,many,CASSFPGTGGFNEQFF
TRBV29-1,many,CSVLAGGRTGELFF
TRBV7-9,many,CASSYLGSSYNEQFF
TRBV19,-,CARDNNQPQHF
TRBV30,many,CAWSSSGRFYNEQFF
TRBV6-2/TRBV6-3,-,CASGSSGLAADSQYF
TRBV11-2,many,CASRIGPSVGNTIYF
TRBV6-6,few,CASRFTGTGGSYSNQPQHF
TRBV27,-,CASSGQGYGYTF
TRBV9,many,CASSVNRGTGETQYF
TRBV7-2,many,CASSQRAGQQHSTDTQYF
TRBV5-1,-,CASSWRTGPGELFF
TRBV7-8,many,CASSLFGQGHQPQHF
TRBV6-5,many,CASSSSGPSTQETQYF
TRBV19,-,CASSRDVIEAFF
TRBV12-3/TRBV12-4,many,CASSLGSGRGIEQFF
TRBV2,many,CAMAGLKDNYGYTF
TRBV12-5,many,CASGLVPPPSGSSNEQFF
TRBV11-2,many,CASSPQNPGEQYF
TRBV7-2,many,CASSPLGAGVYNEQFF
TRBV7-8,-,CASSSATSGSRTYEQYF
TRBV29-1,many,CSASKPGPIVSEQYF
TRBV5-1,many,CASGERSGGAYEQYF